The 10 T cell receptor beta chains in this list originate from one sample, sequenced in a study of T cells after yellow fever vaccination. Each CDR3 protein gets one entry after TCRdb re-called the 5' RACE reads with MiXCR. The sample holds hundreds of thousands of distinct CDR3 sequences; about 13% are singletons and the top ten take over 12%. Here the sequenced sample was PBMCs, taken on the day of the yellow fever booster vaccination. The source of these receptors is a man aged 30 to 39 who received the YFV17D yellow fever vaccine.

This clonotype was observed a few times. The chain combines TRBV5-1 with TRBJ2-7, with D possibly being TRBD2 (6 bases). Germline V gene data show CDR1 as SGHRS and CDR2 as YFSETQ. V was cut by 4 bases and J by 5 bases, with 16 bases left in between. This CDR3 is 14 amino acids long. CDR3 coding DNA: TGCGCCAGCAGCACGGGACTTAACCCCAACGAGCAGTACTTC. Amino acid sequence: CASSTGLNPNEQYF.

V is TRBV20-1 and J is TRBJ2-2; tentatively, D is TRBD2 (6 bases). CDR3 size: 14 residues. Germline loops: CDR1 DFQATT, CDR2 SNEGSKA (reference sequence). Between the trimmed V and J ends, which lost 6 bases and 2 bases, there was a span of 13 bases. CDR3 DNA sequence: TGCAGTGCAAACCCCGGGACTAACACCGGGGAGCTGTTTTTT. This codes for CSANPGTNTGELFF.

DNA for the CDR3: TGTGCCAGCTCACCGATTCCTCTAGCGGACCAAGAGACCCAGTACTTC. Amino acids: CASSPIPLADQETQYF. The rearrangement joins TRBV18 to TRBJ2-5; TRBD2 matches 7 bases. CDR3 length: 16 residues. CDR1 is KGHSH and CDR2 is LQKENI in the germline V gene. J gave up 0 bases and V 3 bases, and 7 bases lay outside the gene matches. The full variable domain, rest sourced from reference TRBV18 and TRBJ2-5, is NAGVMQNPRHLVRRRGQEARLRCSPMKGHSHVYWYRQLPEEGLKFMVYLQKENIIDESGMPKERFSAEFPKEGPSILRIQQVVRGDSAAYFCASSPIPLADQETQYFGPGTRLLVL.

The CDR3 DNA follows: TGTGCCAGCAGCCGAACAGGGGAGCAGCCCCAGCATTTT. Translation gives CASSRTGEQPQHF. The J gene is TRBJ1-5, the V gene TRBV7-2; 7 bases fit TRBD1. Germline trimming cut 5 bases from V and 7 bases from J; bases unmatched to any gene: 5. The CDR3 length is 13 residues. Looked up from germline, CDR1 is SGHTA and CDR2 is FQGNSA. Using reference TRBV7-2 and TRBJ1-5 for the parts outside the CDR3, the full variable domain is GAGVSQSPSNKVTEKGKDVELRCDPISGHTALYWYRQSLGQGLEFLIYFQGNSAPDKSGLPSDRFSAERTGGSVSTLTIQRTQQEDSAVYLCASSRTGEQPQHFGDGTRLSIL.

The chain employs TRBV6-2 or TRBV6-3 and TRBJ2-3; 9 bases line up with TRBD1. The CDR3 runs 15 residues. Germline CDR1 reads MNHEY; CDR2 reads SVGEGT. J gave up 5 bases and V 4 bases, and 7 bases lay outside the gene matches. The CDR3 sequence is CASSFMGQGLDTQYF. The CDR3 DNA reads TGTGCCAGCAGTTTCATGGGACAGGGTCTAGATACGCAGTATTTT.

This clonotype was detected only a few times. The V call is TRBV5-4, the J call TRBJ2-1; TRBD2 might be the D (6 bases). From germline, CDR1 is SGHNT and CDR2 YYREEE (reference sequence). Trimming left V 4 bases short and J 2 bases short, with 16 bases between. This CDR3 contains 16 residues. The chain's CDR3 is CASSPARDSTYNEQFF. Here the CDR3 DNA reads TGTGCCAGCAGCCCGGCGAGGGACTCTACCTACAATGAGCAGTTCTTC. Drawing the rest from reference TRBV5-4 and TRBJ2-1, the complete variable domain is ETGVTQSPTHLIKTRGQQVTLRCSSQSGHNTVSWYQQALGQGPQFIFQYYREEENGRGNFPPRFSGLQFPNYSSELNVNALELDDSALYLCASSPARDSTYNEQFFGPGTRLTVL.

This chain joins TRBV20-1 and TRBJ2-7, with 13 bases matching TRBD2. After removal of 6 bases from V and 1 base from J, the junction contained 9 bases not matched to a gene. The CDR3 has 16 amino acids. The germline gives CDR1 DFQATT, CDR2 SNEGSKA (reference sequence). The CDR3 DNA reads TGCAGTGCACGCCTCCTGGGACTAGCGGGATCCTACGAGCAGTACTTC. Encoded protein: CSARLLGLAGSYEQYF.

This clonotype was seen more than once but under ten times. The chain couples TRBV9 to TRBJ2-1; D is uncertain. CDR1 SGDLS and CDR2 YYNGEE come from the germline V gene. This CDR3 comprises 15 residues. The V end was cut by 0 bases, the J end by 4 bases, with 11 bases between. Here the CDR3 reads CASSVVAGRYNEQFF. The DNA for the CDR3 is TGTGCCAGCAGCGTAGTGGCCGGAAGGTACAATGAGCAGTTCTTC. The variable domain in full, with the rest retrieved from reference TRBV9 and TRBJ2-1, is DSGVTQTPKHLITATGQRVTLRCSPRSGDLSVYWYQQSLDQGLQFLIQYYNGEERAKGNILERFSAQQFPDLHSELNLSSLELGDSALYFCASSVVAGRYNEQFFGPGTRLTVL.

This clonotype was counted only a few times. One junction end does not reproduce the germline sequence, and a read error may be involved. The chain recombines TRBV7-7 with TRBJ2-2, with a possible D match to TRBD2 (5 bases). The CDR3 has 17 amino acids. The germline gives CDR1 SSHAT, CDR2 FNYEAQ (reference sequence). The CDR3 loop is CASSSTRGNGNTGELFF. The CDR3 DNA reads TGTGCTAGCAGCTCTACCCGGGGTAATGGGAACACCGGGGAGCTGTTTTTT.

This clonotype was counted a few times. The rearrangement uses TRBV15 and TRBJ2-2, with 11 bases fitting TRBD2. The CDR3 runs 16 residues. From germline, CDR1 is LNHNV and CDR2 YYDKDF (reference sequence). V trimming: 0 bases; J trimming: 6 bases; junction bases outside the gene matches: 3. The CDR3 DNA is TGTGCCACCAGCAGAGATTTAGCGGGAGGGGCCGGGGAGCTGTTTTTT. Its translation: CATSRDLAGGAGELFF.